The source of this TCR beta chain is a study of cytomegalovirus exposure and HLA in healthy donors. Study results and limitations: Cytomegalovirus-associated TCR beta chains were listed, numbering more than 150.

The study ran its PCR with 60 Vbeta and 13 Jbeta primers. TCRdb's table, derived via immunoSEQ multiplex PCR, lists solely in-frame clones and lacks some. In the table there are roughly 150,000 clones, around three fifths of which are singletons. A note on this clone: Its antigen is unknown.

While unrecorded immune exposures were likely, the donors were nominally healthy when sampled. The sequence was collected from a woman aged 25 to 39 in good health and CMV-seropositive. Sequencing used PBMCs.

CDR3: CSATVNTEAFF. DNA for the CDR3: TGCAGTGCTACGGTGAACACTGAAGCTTTCTTT. J is TRBJ1-1 and V is TRBV20-1; D uncertain. V shed 4 bases and J shed 0 bases, with 3 bases lying between them. This CDR3 region has 11 residues. Germline CDR1 and CDR2: DFQATT and SNEGSKA (reference sequence).